The 17 T cell receptor beta chains in this list originate from one sample, sequenced in a study of human T cells and chemical hapten exposure. MiXCR, applied by TCRdb to the RACE reads, yields one record per CDR3 protein. There are about 80,000 distinct CDR3 sequences in the sample; 12% to 15% occur only once, and more than 3.5% lies in the top ten. Time point denoted: pre-sensitization, week 0. Treatment in this sample: therapeutic diphenylcyclopropenone sensitization with weekly scalp DPC. Sample: whole blood, taken in connection with sensitization to the hapten diphenylcyclopropenone (DPC). Receptor source: a woman in her forties or fifties with alopecia areata. Some clones in this sample may be carry-over from other donors' samples.

This clonotype was found a few times. The chain employs TRBV20-1 and TRBJ2-3, with TRBD1 matching over 7 bases. The CDR3 has 15 residues. Germline V CDR1 and CDR2: DFQATT, SNEGSKA (reference sequence). The trim removed 5 bases at V and 0 bases at J, leaving 8 bases unmatched. The chain's CDR3 is CSAERTGPSTDTQYF. For the CDR3, the DNA is TGCAGTGCTGAGAGGACAGGCCCTAGCACAGATACGCAGTATTTT.

In this sample, this clonotype turned up many times. This chain connects TRBV29-1 to TRBJ1-5; D is possibly TRBD1 (5 bases). CDR1 and CDR2 (germline): SQVTM, ANQGSEA. Trimming took 6 bases from V and 3 from J, leaving 9 bases between them. The CDR3 is 12 amino acids. CDR3 sequence reads: CSVQGYNQPQHF. As DNA, the CDR3 is TGCAGCGTCCAGGGCTACAATCAGCCCCAGCATTTT.

The chain carries TRBV21-1 and TRBJ2-3; the table's D call, TRBD1, has no DNA check behind it. TRBV21-1 is tagged as a pseudogene. This CDR3 is 14 amino acids long. CDR3 loop: CASSKARDTDTQYF. CDR3 nucleotide sequence: TGTGCCAGCAGCAAAGCACGGGACACAGATACGCAGTATTTT.

The V and J genes are TRBV20-1 and TRBJ2-3, with TRBD2 matching 14 bases. The CDR3 runs 15 residues. Unmatched junction bases numbered 5, after V lost 5 bases and J lost 4 bases. Germline V gene lookup returns CDR1 DFQATT and CDR2 SNEGSKA (reference sequence). CDR3 residues: CSARTSGRSADTQYF. DNA of the CDR3: TGCAGTGCTCGGACTAGCGGGAGGTCGGCAGATACGCAGTATTTT.

The V and J genes are TRBV2 and TRBJ2-7; no firm D call. V shed 1 base and J shed 2 bases, with 3 bases lying between them. This CDR3 contains 12 residues. The V gene's germline CDR1 is SNHLY and CDR2 FYNNEI. CDR3 loop: CASSEGAYEQYF. The DNA for the CDR3 is TGTGCCAGCAGTGAAGGGGCCTACGAGCAGTACTTC.

This clonotype was recorded a few times. The chain carries TRBV5-1 and TRBJ2-7, with D perhaps TRBD1 (5 bases). Looked up from germline, CDR1 is SGHRS and CDR2 is YFSETQ. The CDR3 runs 13 residues. Trimming shortened V by 5 bases and J by 5 bases, and 14 bases separated the two germline ends. CDR3 nucleotide sequence: TGCGCCAGCAGTCTCGGCAGGGCGGACGAGCAGTACTTC. Encoded protein: CASSLGRADEQYF.

The rearrangement uses TRBV7-2 and TRBJ2-5; D might be TRBD2 (6 bases). Germline V gene data show CDR1 as SGHTA and CDR2 as FQGNSA. The CDR3 length is 14 residues. Between the trimmed V and J ends, which lost 1 base and 5 bases, there was a span of 11 bases. The CDR3 is CASSLVLASETQYF. The CDR3, as DNA: TGTGCCAGCAGCTTAGTACTAGCCAGCGAGACCCAGTACTTC.

In nucleotides, the CDR3 is TGTGCCGGACAAAGGGGAATCGGCAATGAGCAGTTCTTC. Translated: CAGQRGIGNEQFF. The V gene is TRBV28, the J gene TRBJ2-1; D perhaps matches TRBD1 (5 bases). The CDR3 contains 13 residues. Trimming stripped 11 bases from V and 6 bases from J, with 17 bases between. Germline CDR1 is MDHEN and CDR2 is SYDVKM.

This clonotype was recorded a few times. The rearrangement uses TRBV29-1 and TRBJ1-3; D uncertain. This CDR3 is 13 amino acids long. The germline V gene encodes CDR1 SQVTM and CDR2 ANQGSEA. V was clipped by 4 bases and J by 0 bases, with 7 bases between them. The CDR3 loop reads CSVAGSSGNTIYF. CDR3 DNA sequence: TGCAGCGTTGCGGGGAGCTCTGGAAACACCATATATTTT.

The sample holds a few counts of this clonotype. The chain uses TRBV2 and TRBJ2-2; 12 bases are shared with TRBD2. J lost 4 bases, V lost 5 bases, and 2 bases had no gene match. Germline V gene data show CDR1 as SNHLY and CDR2 as FYNNEI. This CDR3 has 15 amino acids. The DNA for the CDR3 is TGTGCCAGCAGTCTACTAGCGGGAGGCACCGGGGAGCTGTTTTTT. Translated: CASSLLAGGTGELFF.

This clonotype came up a few times. V is TRBV29-1 and J is TRBJ2-2, with a tentative D call TRBD2 (7 bases). V was trimmed by 3 bases and J by 5 bases, leaving 10 bases between them. The CDR3 consists of 13 residues. Germline V lookup: CDR1 SQVTM, CDR2 ANQGSEA. This CDR3 is CSVDRGATGELFF. As DNA, the CDR3 is TGCAGCGTTGACCGGGGGGCGACCGGGGAGCTGTTTTTT.

The chain combines TRBV7-6 with TRBJ2-2; possibly TRBD1 or TRBD2 for D (6 bases each). V was clipped by 4 bases and J by 1 base, with 13 bases between them. This CDR3 contains 16 residues. Germline CDR1 and CDR2: SGHVS and FNYEAQ. The CDR3 coding sequence is TGTGCCAGCAGCTACTCGGGGGCGGGGAACACCGGGGAGCTGTTTTTT. This sequence encodes CASSYSGAGNTGELFF.

The chain joins TRBV7-9 to TRBJ2-2, with D unresolved. Germline V gene lookup returns CDR1 SEHNR and CDR2 FQNEAQ (reference sequence). This CDR3 has 16 amino acids. V lost 0 bases and J lost 4, with 12 bases in between. The CDR3 DNA reads as TGTGCCAGCAGCTTAGCGAGAGTCCAAGGCACCGGGGAGCTGTTTTTT. It is translated as CASSLARVQGTGELFF.

This chain connects TRBV20-1 to TRBJ1-2, with D maybe TRBD1 (6 bases). With 3 bases removed from V and 12 bases from J, the gap between germline ends came to 23 bases. The CDR3 is 14 amino acids. Germline-derived CDR1 and CDR2 are DFQATT and SNEGSKA (reference sequence). CDR3 in amino acids: CSASEKGQALLDTF. DNA for the CDR3: TGCAGTGCTAGTGAAAAGGGACAAGCTCTTCTCGACACCTTC.

This clonotype was seen a handful of times. V gene TRBV10-1 combines with J gene TRBJ2-7; 9 bases are shared with TRBD1. Per germline, CDR1 WNHNN and CDR2 SYGVQD (reference sequence). This CDR3 contains 13 residues. The ends lost 4 bases at V and 4 bases at J; junction bases unmatched: 2. CDR3 residues: CASSATGGYEQYF. CDR3 coding DNA: TGCGCCAGCAGTGCGACAGGGGGGTACGAGCAGTACTTC.

This clonotype was seen a handful of times. The chain is built from TRBV20-1 and TRBJ2-3, with TRBD2 as a possible D gene (6 bases). CDR1 and CDR2 from the germline V gene are DFQATT and SNEGSKA (reference sequence). The CDR3 consists of 17 residues. Trimming cost V 3 bases and J 0 bases, with 19 bases left between them. Here the CDR3 reads CSARMGGTLASTDTQYF. Written as DNA, the CDR3 is TGCAGTGCTAGGATGGGAGGAACCCTTGCTAGCACAGATACGCAGTATTTT.

This rearrangement joins TRBV7-2 to TRBJ2-5; the match to TRBD2 covers 7 bases. This CDR3 is 16 amino acids long. J gave up 4 bases and V 0 bases, and 8 bases lay outside the gene matches. CDR1 and CDR2 (germline): SGHTA, FQGNSA. In nucleotides, the CDR3 is TGTGCCAGCAGCTTAGCTCTTGGCGGGAGAGGAGAGACCCAGTACTTC. This codes for CASSLALGGRGETQYF.